This T cell receptor (beta chain) is drawn from a study of graft-versus-host responses after intestinal transplantation. Overall study context: All of the recipients had induction that used anti-thymocyte globulin, then tacrolimus and steroids for approximately 3 years.

Lamina propria and intraepithelial lymphocytes were released by processing graft tissue. This clone was observed a single time. Relative to the germline gene, one junction end is altered; a read error may explain this. The CDR3 loop spans 13 amino acids. CDR1 is MNHNS, CDR2 SASEGT, per germline. Libraries were prepared by immunoSEQ multiplex PCR; TCRdb keeps only in-frame clonotypes and omits some of them. The table has roughly 11,000 clones, over 65% seen once. Specimen: ileum tissue, collected less than 150 days after intestinal transplantation. This clonotype was obtained from a human patient who received an intestinal transplant, so some T cells may come from the graft donor. V is TRBV6-1 and J is TRBJ1-1; 8 bases map to TRBD1. The chain's CDR3 is CASSVERGQELIF. The DNA for the CDR3 is TGTGCCAGCAGTGTGGAACGGGGACAGGAGTTAATCTTT.